What follows are 12 T cell receptor beta chains derived from one specimen sequenced in a study of shared clonotypes between healthy human individuals. The table came from immunoSEQ multiplex PCR; TCRdb's copy has only in-frame clones and leaves some out. Counted here are some 2,100,000 clones, approximately 94% occurring once; the ten biggest clones make up approximately 0.13%. Sequenced sample: naive CD4+ T cells sorted from blood. Subset defined: CD45RA+ positively selected. The receptor set was obtained from a man between 18 and 35 years old in good health.

Remarks on this clone: This sample includes further DNA sequences coding for the same CDR3. The chain uses TRBV5-4 and TRBJ2-5, with 14 nucleotides matching TRBD2. V lost 2 bases, J lost 5 bases, and 5 bases stayed unmatched. CDR3 length equals 16 residues. CDR1 SGHNT and CDR2 YYREEE come from the germline V gene (reference sequence). CDR3 nucleotide sequence: TGTGCCAGCAGCTTAGGGACTAGCGGGGGAGGGGAGACCCAGTACTTC. Translating gives CASSLGTSGGGETQYF.

V gene TRBV14 combines with J gene TRBJ2-5; 8 nucleotides match TRBD2. The CDR3 has 15 residues. Trimming cost V 11 bases and J 6 bases; bases outside gene matches: 17. The germline V gene encodes CDR1 SGHDN and CDR2 FVKESK. In DNA form, the CDR3 reads TGTGCCTCTAGCGTGGGACCGGGACTAGTAAAGACCCAGTACTTC. This translates into CASSVGPGLVKTQYF.

About this clone: In the same sample, other DNA sequences code for this CDR3. This sequence joins TRBV7-3 and TRBJ1-1; D gene uncertain. The ends were cut back, 0 bases at V and 2 bases at J, with 4 bases in the middle. The germline V gene has CDR1 SGHTA and CDR2 FQGTGA. The CDR3 runs 13 residues. Written as DNA, the CDR3 is TGTGCCAGCAGCTTAACAGGAAACACTGAAGCTTTCTTT. Amino acid sequence: CASSLTGNTEAFF.

The rearrangement uses TRBV18 and TRBJ1-1, with 7 nucleotides matching TRBD1. This CDR3 comprises 12 residues. CDR1 and CDR2 from the germline V gene are KGHSH and LQKENI. Trimming cost V 6 bases and J 8 bases; bases outside gene matches: 6. In DNA form, the CDR3 reads TGTGCCAGCTCCGCACAGGGGTCGGAAGCTTTCTTT. Protein sequence: CASSAQGSEAFF.

Worth noting for this clone: The junction differs from germline at one of its ends, possibly a read error. J is TRBJ1-2 and V is TRBV15; D remains ambiguous. The germline V gene has CDR1 LNHNV and CDR2 YYDKDF (reference sequence). The CDR3 covers 12 residues. The CDR3, as DNA: TGTGCCACCAGCAGAGATCGACTCGAGGGCAACTTC. It translates to CATSRDRLEGNF.

The rearrangement joins TRBV7-2 to TRBJ2-2; maybe TRBD2 (5 bases). With 3 bases removed from V and 0 bases from J, the gap between germline ends came to 11 bases. CDR1 is SGHTA and CDR2 is FQGNSA in the germline V gene. This CDR3 has 16 residues. CDR3 region: CASSFGGPPNTGELFF. Here the CDR3 DNA reads TGTGCCAGCAGCTTCGGCGGGCCCCCGAACACCGGGGAGCTGTTTTTT.

The chain recombines TRBV2 with TRBJ1-2; TRBD1 is a possible D gene (6 bases). Germline values: CDR1 SNHLY, CDR2 FYNNEI. The CDR3 is 14 residues long. With 5 bases removed from V and 1 base from J, the gap between germline ends came to 11 bases. The CDR3 DNA reads as TGTGCCAGCAGTCTCGGACAGAATAACTATGGCTACACCTTC. It is translated as CASSLGQNNYGYTF.

This rearrangement joins TRBV4-1 to TRBJ1-5; a possible D gene is TRBD1 (5 bases). Trimming stripped 1 base from V and 4 bases from J, with 11 bases between. In germline, CDR1 is MGHRA, CDR2 YSYEKL. The CDR3 is 15 amino acids. The CDR3 bases are TGCGCCAGCAGCCAAGGCGGGAGGGGAAATCAGCCCCAGCATTTT. It yields the protein CASSQGGRGNQPQHF.

The count of this clone is one. The J gene is TRBJ1-5, the V gene TRBV27, with D maybe TRBD1 (6 bases). V lost 2 bases and J 7 bases, leaving 12 bases between the germline ends. This CDR3 is built from 14 residues. Germline values: CDR1 MNHEY, CDR2 SMNVEV (reference sequence). The CDR3 DNA reads TGTGCCAGCAGTTTAGGCGGACAGTACCAGCCCCAGCATTTT. Translated: CASSLGGQYQPQHF.

This clone was detected a few times. The same CDR3 is also encoded by other DNA sequences in this sample. The chain uses TRBV19 and TRBJ2-7, with D maybe TRBD1 (5 bases). This CDR3 spans 12 amino acids. Looked up from germline, CDR1 is LNHDA and CDR2 is SQIVND (reference sequence). V lost 4 bases and J lost 1, with 5 bases in between. CDR3 DNA: TGTGCCAGTAGTACAGGGTCCTACGAGCAGTACTTC. It encodes CASSTGSYEQYF.

The chain couples TRBV7-2 to TRBJ2-5; D is unclear. The CDR3 spans 14 residues. Germline lookup yields CDR1 SGHTA and CDR2 FQGNSA. V shed 2 bases and J shed 5 bases, with 12 bases lying between them. DNA for the CDR3: TGTGCCAGCAGCTTACAACCCTCAGAGGAGACCCAGTACTTC. Amino acid sequence: CASSLQPSEETQYF.

The chain has TRBV28 and TRBJ2-3, with 10 bases that match TRBD1. Germline trimming cut 6 bases from V and 6 bases from J; bases unmatched to any gene: 12. The V gene's germline CDR1 is MDHEN and CDR2 SYDVKM. The CDR3 is 16 residues long. CDR3 loop: CASSPGGQGLSDTQYF. CDR3 nucleotide sequence: TGTGCCAGCAGCCCTGGGGGACAGGGGCTTTCTGATACGCAGTATTTT.